What follows are 21 T cell receptor beta chains derived from one specimen sequenced in a study of blood T cells in healthy people across ages. A sample-barcoded 5' primer and a J-beta primer mix were used in a second PCR of roughly 7 to 12 cycles. Each CDR3 protein is one row after TCRdb ran MiXCR on the 5' RACE reads. The repertoire has some 750,000 distinct CDR3 sequences, about 20% of them found once; the top ten carry about 22%. Sequencing was carried out using blood. The receptor set was obtained from a man between 70 and 80 years old in good health.

V usage is TRBV20-1 and J usage is TRBJ2-3; no reliable D call. The CDR3 is 14 amino acids. Trimming took off 0 bases at V and 4 bases at J, with 11 bases between the two ends. Germline V lookup: CDR1 DFQATT, CDR2 SNEGSKA (reference sequence). CDR3 bases: TGCAGTGCTAGAGATCGGCCTTACTCAGATACGCAGTATTTT. Its protein product is CSARDRPYSDTQYF.

The CDR3 nucleotides are TGTGCCAGCAGTTACCAACGACAGGGATACGGCTACACCTTC. Translating gives CASSYQRQGYGYTF. This chain connects TRBV6-5 to TRBJ1-2, with 7 positions matching TRBD1. This CDR3 is 14 amino acids long. CDR1 and CDR2 from the germline V gene are MNHEY and SVGAGI. The J segment lost 8 bases and the V segment lost 2 bases, leaving 8 bases of the junction unmatched.

J is TRBJ2-3 and V is TRBV6-2 or TRBV6-3; 9 bases match TRBD2. Germline V lookup: CDR1 MNHEY, CDR2 SVGEGT. The length of the CDR3 is 16 residues. V shed 2 bases and J 1 base; nucleotides not matched to a gene: 4. CDR3 region: CASSYGLARGTDTQYF. The CDR3 DNA sequence: TGTGCCAGCAGTTACGGACTAGCGAGAGGCACAGATACGCAGTATTTT.

This clonotype occurred a few times. The chain has TRBV10-3 and TRBJ2-5, with D tentatively TRBD1 (6 bases). Trimming left V 5 bases short and J 5 bases short, with 12 bases between. Germline values: CDR1 ENHRY, CDR2 SYGVKD. The CDR3 is made up of 13 amino acids. The CDR3 DNA follows: TGTGCCATCAGTCAGGGGATGGGCGAGACCCAGTACTTC. The encoded protein is CAISQGMGETQYF.

This rearrangement joins TRBV6-2 or TRBV6-3 to TRBJ2-5; 11 bases are a match to TRBD2. CDR1 and CDR2 from the germline V gene are MNHEY and SVGEGT. This CDR3 spans 15 amino acids. Trimming at V came to 7 bases and at J to 4 bases, leaving 8 bases not matched to a gene. The CDR3 region is CASTLTGLAGETQYF. DNA for the CDR3: TGTGCCAGCACCCTTACAGGACTAGCGGGAGAGACCCAGTACTTC.

This chain uses TRBV7-8 with TRBJ1-5; the D gene is possibly TRBD1 (5 bases). This CDR3 is built from 15 residues. From germline, CDR1 is SGHVS and CDR2 FQNEAQ. The V and J ends lost 1 base and 7 bases respectively, with 14 bases between them. CDR3 sequence reads: CASSLGQGVYQPQHF. The DNA for the CDR3 is TGTGCCAGCAGCTTAGGGCAGGGCGTGTACCAGCCCCAGCATTTT.

V usage is TRBV19 and J usage is TRBJ1-6; 7 bases match TRBD1. The CDR3 is 14 amino acids. V lost 7 bases to trimming and J lost 8 bases; unmatched junction nucleotides: 8. Germline CDR1 LNHDA, CDR2 SQIVND (reference sequence). This CDR3 is CASTLRDRYSPLHF. The CDR3 nucleotides are TGTGCCAGTACCCTGCGGGACAGATATTCACCCCTCCACTTT.

V gene TRBV14 combines with J gene TRBJ2-3, with 7 bases fitting TRBD2. The CDR3 runs to 16 residues. The V segment lost 1 base and the J segment 1 base; nucleotides outside the gene matches: 5. Germline CDR1 and CDR2: SGHDN and FVKESK. Written as DNA, the CDR3 is TGTGCCAGCAGCCAAGGGGGAGGGATTCGCACAGATACGCAGTATTTT. It codes for CASSQGGGIRTDTQYF.

The chain joins TRBV20-1 to TRBJ1-1; a possible D gene is TRBD1 (5 bases). V was cut by 4 bases and J by 6 bases, with 12 bases left in between. Germline values: CDR1 DFQATT, CDR2 SNEGSKA (reference sequence). The CDR3 has 12 amino acids. Written as DNA, the CDR3 is TGCAGTGCTATAATAAGGGACGCTGAAGCTTTCTTT. This translates into CSAIIRDAEAFF.

The rearrangement uses TRBV7-2 and TRBJ1-1; a possible D gene is TRBD1 (5 bases). Germline V gives CDR1 SGHTA, CDR2 FQGNSA. The CDR3 is made up of 15 amino acids. The germline V and J ends were trimmed by 1 base and 4 bases, with 13 bases remaining between them. CDR3 amino acids: CASSLVAREITEAFF. The CDR3, as DNA: TGTGCCAGCAGCTTAGTTGCCAGGGAGATCACTGAAGCTTTCTTT.

This clonotype was detected only a few times. The V and J genes are TRBV28 and TRBJ1-4, with unresolved D. Germline lookup yields CDR1 MDHEN and CDR2 SYDVKM. Trimming took 11 bases from V and 8 from J, leaving 12 bases between them. The CDR3 length is 11 residues. CDR3 amino acids: CAGGSSEKLFF. The CDR3 DNA is TGTGCCGGAGGATCCTCCGAAAAACTGTTTTTT.

This clonotype was seen only a few times. The V call is TRBV11-3, the J call TRBJ2-3; 12 bases map to TRBD2. This CDR3 region has 15 residues. The ends lost 5 bases at V and 6 bases at J; junction bases unmatched: 6. Germline-derived CDR1 and CDR2 are SGHNT and YENEEA. CDR3 nucleotide sequence: TGTGCCAGCAGCGGACCTAGCGGGAGGGGTGATACGCAGTATTTT. Protein sequence: CASSGPSGRGDTQYF.

To note about this clonotype: One end of the junction is discordant with germline, which a read error may explain. The V and J genes are TRBV7-9 and TRBJ2-3, with D unclear. The CDR3 spans 12 residues. Germline loops: CDR1 SEHNR, CDR2 FQNEAQ (reference sequence). The CDR3 loop reads CASSAPPEPPHF. CDR3 in DNA: TGTGCCAGCAGTGCCCCCCCAGAGCCCCCCCATTTT.

This clonotype was seen only a few times. The rearrangement joins TRBV6-1 to TRBJ1-2, with TRBD1 matching 8 bases. With V trimmed by 4 bases and J by 7 bases, 11 bases remained unmatched. The CDR3 covers 15 residues. Germline lookup yields CDR1 MNHNS and CDR2 SASEGT. The CDR3 DNA is TGTGCCAGCAGTGGCTCCAGCAGGGGGCTAGGTGGCTACACCTTC. Its protein is CASSGSSRGLGGYTF.

This clonotype was found many times. The chain has TRBV18 and TRBJ2-3; 10 positions match TRBD1. CDR1 is KGHSH and CDR2 is LQKENI in the germline V gene. Trimming removed 6 bases from V and 5 bases from J; junction bases left unmatched: 20. The CDR3 loop spans 19 amino acids. The CDR3 DNA is TGTGCCAGCTCCCGAACACCGTCGCAGACAGGGGGCTCGAGAGATACGCAGTATTTT. This sequence encodes CASSRTPSQTGGSRDTQYF.

The rearrangement joins TRBV12-3 or TRBV12-4 to TRBJ2-5, with 10 bases lining up with TRBD1. The CDR3 is 13 amino acids. V was pared by 7 bases and J by 5 bases, with 4 bases of the junction left unmatched. The CDR3 is CASTDRGKETQYF. The CDR3 coding sequence is TGTGCCAGCACGGACAGGGGGAAGGAGACCCAGTACTTC.

This chain connects TRBV2 to TRBJ1-5; a possible D gene is TRBD1 (5 bases). In germline, CDR1 is SNHLY, CDR2 FYNNEI. The V gene lost 0 bases and the J gene lost 4 bases, with 7 bases spanning the gap. The CDR3 is made up of 14 amino acids. CDR3 nucleotides: TGTGCCAGCAGTGAAGCCCGGGGGAATCAGCCCCAGCATTTT. It specifies CASSEARGNQPQHF.

This chain links TRBV20-1 with TRBJ2-1; 9 bases are shared with TRBD2. The CDR3 is 15 amino acids. V lost 3 bases and J lost 8; bases outside the gene matches: 11. Germline V gene data show CDR1 as DFQATT and CDR2 as SNEGSKA (reference sequence). The CDR3 is CSASLLAGAVDEQFF. The CDR3 bases are TGCAGTGCTAGCCTCTTAGCGGGGGCCGTTGATGAGCAGTTCTTC.

This clonotype has only a few counts. The chain links TRBV5-4 to TRBJ2-5; tentative D call: TRBD1 (6 bases). The end of the DNA is better explained by TRBJ2-7, so the J call may be wrong. Per germline, CDR1 SGHNT and CDR2 YYREEE (reference sequence). This CDR3 comprises 14 residues. The CDR3 region is CASSNPGEPYEQYF. In DNA, the CDR3 is TGTGCCAGCAGCAATCCAGGGGAACCCTACGAGCAGTACTTC.

The gene calls are TRBV5-5 and TRBJ1-2; D ambiguous. This CDR3 region has 13 residues. V dropped 0 bases and J dropped 3 bases, with 6 bases sitting between them. CDR1 SGHKS and CDR2 YYEKEE come from the germline V gene (reference sequence). The CDR3 is CASSLEEYYGYTF. CDR3 in DNA: TGTGCCAGCAGCTTGGAAGAGTACTATGGCTACACCTTC.

This chain links TRBV18 with TRBJ1-1, with D unclear. The length of the CDR3 is 11 residues. Germline CDR1 KGHSH, CDR2 LQKENI. The germline V and J ends were trimmed by 3 bases and 11 bases, with 10 bases remaining between them. CDR3 nucleotide sequence: TGTGCCAGCTCACCGACCGGCTTGGCTTTCTTT. Translating gives CASSPTGLAFF.